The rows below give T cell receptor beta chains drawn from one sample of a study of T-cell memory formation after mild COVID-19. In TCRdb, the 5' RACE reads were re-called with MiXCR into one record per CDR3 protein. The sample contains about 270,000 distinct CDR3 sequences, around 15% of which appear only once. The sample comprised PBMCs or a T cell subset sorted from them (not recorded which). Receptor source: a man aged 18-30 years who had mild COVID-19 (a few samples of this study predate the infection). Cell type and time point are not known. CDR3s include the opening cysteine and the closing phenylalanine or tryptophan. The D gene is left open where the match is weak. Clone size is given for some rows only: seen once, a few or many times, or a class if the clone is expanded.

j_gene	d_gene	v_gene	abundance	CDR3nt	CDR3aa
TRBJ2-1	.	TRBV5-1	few	TGCGCCAGCAGAGCCACGGGGGGCGATTACAATGAGCAGTTCTTC	CASRATGGDYNEQFF
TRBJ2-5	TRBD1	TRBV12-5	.	TGTGCTAGTGGTTTTACACAGGGGAAAGAGACCCAGTACTTC	CASGFTQGKETQYF
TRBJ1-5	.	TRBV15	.	TGTGCCACCAGCAGCTGGAGGGATCAGCCCCAGCATTTT	CATSSWRDQPQHF
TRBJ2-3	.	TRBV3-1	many	TGTGCCAGCAGCCAGGCAACAGATACGCAGTATTTT	CASSQATDTQYF
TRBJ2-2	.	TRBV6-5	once	TGTGCCAGCAGTTACTCGCCGGGCAAGGCCGGGGAGCTGTTTTTT	CASSYSPGKAGELFF
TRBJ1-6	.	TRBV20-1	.	TGCAGTGCTAGAGATCTCCAGGCGGAGGGTTCACCCCTCCACTTT	CSARDLQAEGSPLHF
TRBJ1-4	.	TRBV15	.	TGTGCCACCAGCAGAGATTTCAGGGCCACTAATGAAAAACTGTTTTTT	CATSRDFRATNEKLFF
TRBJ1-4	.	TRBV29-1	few	TGCAGCGTTGTGACCGGCGAAAAACTGTTTTTT	CSVVTGEKLFF
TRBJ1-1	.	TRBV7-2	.	TGTGCCAGCAGCTTACAGGGTAGCACTGAAGCTTTCTTT	CASSLQGSTEAFF
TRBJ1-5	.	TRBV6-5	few	TGTGCCAGCAGTGGGGGTCTTGGATTGCCCCAGCATTTT	CASSGGLGLPQHF
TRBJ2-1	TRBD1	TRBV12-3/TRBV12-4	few	TGTGCCAGCAGTCCTCAAGGGACAGGGGCTTGGAATGAGCAGTTCTTC	CASSPQGTGAWNEQFF
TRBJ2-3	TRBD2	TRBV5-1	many	TGCGCCAGCAGAACTAGCGGCGCTAGCACAGATACGCAGTATTTT	CASRTSGASTDTQYF
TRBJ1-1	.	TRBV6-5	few	TGTGCCAGCAGTTACTCGCCGGGACACTTTAAAGGAAACACTGAAGCTTTCTTT	CASSYSPGHFKGNTEAFF